This passage covers 5 T cell receptor beta chains from one sample sequenced in a study of blood T cell repertoires in COVID-19. Produced via immunoSEQ multiplex PCR; TCRdb's table is partial and in-frame only. The sample records 120,000 or so clones, about 80% being singletons. Material: peripheral blood. All receptors come from a human donor in a cohort sampled during active COVID-19.

The chain carries TRBV28 and TRBJ1-1; TRBD1 matches at 10 bases. After removal of 6 bases from V and 7 bases from J, the junction contained 11 bases not matched to a gene. The V gene's germline CDR1 is MDHEN and CDR2 SYDVKM. This CDR3 comprises 15 residues. In DNA, the CDR3 is TGTGCCAGCAGGGAAACGACAGGGGGCGCGGGTGAAGCTTTCTTT. This translates into CASRETTGGAGEAFF. Looking up the rest from reference TRBV28 and TRBJ1-1 gives the full variable domain: DVKVTQSSRYLVKRTGEKVFLECVQDMDHENMFWYRQDPGLGLRLIYFSYDVKMKEKGDIPEGYSVSREKKERFSLILESASTNQTSMYLCASRETTGGAGEAFFGQGTRLTVV.

This chain links TRBV6-6 with TRBJ1-1, with D possibly matching TRBD1 (5 bases). Germline CDR1 reads MNHNY; CDR2 reads SVGAGI (reference sequence). The CDR3 sequence is 12 residues long. Trimming removed 5 bases from V and 3 bases from J, with 7 bases in between. The CDR3 DNA sequence: TGTGCCAGCAGTGGAGGGGACACTGAAGCTTTCTTT. This codes for CASSGGDTEAFF.

V gene TRBV9 combines with J gene TRBJ1-3, with D possibly TRBD1 on 5 matching bases. The CDR3 is 15 residues long. From germline, CDR1 is SGDLS and CDR2 YYNGEE. Trimming pared 0 bases from V and 0 bases from J, leaving 7 bases between. CDR3 in amino acids: CASSVGTISGNTIYF. CDR3 DNA: TGTGCCAGCAGCGTAGGGACAATCTCTGGAAACACCATATATTTT.

This clone was observed a few times. The chain links TRBV20-1 to TRBJ2-7; the match to TRBD2 covers 7 bases. The trim removed 3 bases at V and 4 bases at J, leaving 0 bases unmatched. CDR3 length equals 11 residues. Germline loops: CDR1 DFQATT, CDR2 SNEGSKA (reference sequence). The CDR3: CSASGRYEQYF. The DNA for the CDR3 is TGCAGTGCTAGCGGGAGGTACGAGCAGTACTTC.

CDR3 in DNA: TGTGCCAGCAGAGCAGACCTTAGGGGTAACTATGGCTACACCTTC. Amino acid sequence: CASRADLRGNYGYTF. The chain couples TRBV6-5 to TRBJ1-2; D is perhaps TRBD1 (5 bases). CDR1 is MNHEY, CDR2 SVGAGI, per germline. This CDR3 is built from 15 residues. V shed 6 bases and J shed 1 base, with 15 bases lying between them.